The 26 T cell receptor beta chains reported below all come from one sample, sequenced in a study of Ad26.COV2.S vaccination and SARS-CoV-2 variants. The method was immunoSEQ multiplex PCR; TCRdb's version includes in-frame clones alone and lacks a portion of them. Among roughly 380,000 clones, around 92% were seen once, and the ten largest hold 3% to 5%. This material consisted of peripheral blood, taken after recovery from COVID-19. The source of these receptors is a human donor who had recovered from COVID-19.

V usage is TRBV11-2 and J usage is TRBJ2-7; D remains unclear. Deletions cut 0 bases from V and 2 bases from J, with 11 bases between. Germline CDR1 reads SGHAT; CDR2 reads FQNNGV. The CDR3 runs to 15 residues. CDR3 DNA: TGTGCCAGCAGCTTAGACGGCGGACCTGCCTACGAGCAGTACTTC. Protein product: CASSLDGGPAYEQYF. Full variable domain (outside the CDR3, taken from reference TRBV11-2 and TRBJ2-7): EAGVAQSPRYKIIEKRQSVAFWCNPISGHATLYWYQQILGQGPKLLIQFQNNGVVDDSQLPKDRFSAERLKGVDSTLKIQPAKLEDSAVYLCASSLDGGPAYEQYFGPGTRLTVT.

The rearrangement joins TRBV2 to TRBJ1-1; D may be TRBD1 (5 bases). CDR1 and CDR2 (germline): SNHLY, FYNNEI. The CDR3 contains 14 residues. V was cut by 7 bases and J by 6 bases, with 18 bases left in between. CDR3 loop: CASNPPGGRAEAFF. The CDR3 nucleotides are TGTGCCAGCAACCCACCTGGGGGGAGGGCTGAAGCTTTCTTT. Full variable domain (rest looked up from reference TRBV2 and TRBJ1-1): EPEVTQTPSHQVTQMGQEVILRCVPISNHLYFYWYRQILGQKVEFLVSFYNNEISEKSEIFDDQFSVERPDGSNFTLKIRSTKLEDSAMYFCASNPPGGRAEAFFGQGTRLTVV.

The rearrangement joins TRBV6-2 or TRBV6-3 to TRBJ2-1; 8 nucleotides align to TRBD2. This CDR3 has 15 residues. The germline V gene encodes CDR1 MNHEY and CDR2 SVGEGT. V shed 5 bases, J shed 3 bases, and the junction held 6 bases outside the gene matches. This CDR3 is CASSVGGAIYNEQFF. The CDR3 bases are TGTGCCAGCAGTGTCGGGGGGGCCATCTACAATGAGCAGTTCTTC.

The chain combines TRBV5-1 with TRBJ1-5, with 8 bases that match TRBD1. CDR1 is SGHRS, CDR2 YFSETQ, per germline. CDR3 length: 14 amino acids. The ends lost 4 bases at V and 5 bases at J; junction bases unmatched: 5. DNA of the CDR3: TGCGCCAGCAGCGTAGGACAGGGCCATCAGCCCCAGCATTTT. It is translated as CASSVGQGHQPQHF.

The CDR3 sequence is CASSAAGTGSGNTIYF. The DNA for the CDR3 is TGTGCCAGCTCAGCGGCGGGGACAGGGTCTGGAAACACCATATATTTT. The chain links TRBV18 to TRBJ1-3, with 9 nucleotides matching TRBD1. Germline CDR1 and CDR2: KGHSH and LQKENI. The CDR3 spans 16 residues. V lost 5 bases and J lost 1; bases outside the gene matches: 6.

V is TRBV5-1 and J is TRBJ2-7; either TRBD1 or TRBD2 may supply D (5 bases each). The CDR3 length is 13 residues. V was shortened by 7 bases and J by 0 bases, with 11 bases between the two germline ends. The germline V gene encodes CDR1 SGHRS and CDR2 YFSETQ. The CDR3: CASSGTSSYEQYF. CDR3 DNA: TGCGCCAGCTCCGGGACGAGCTCCTACGAGCAGTACTTC.

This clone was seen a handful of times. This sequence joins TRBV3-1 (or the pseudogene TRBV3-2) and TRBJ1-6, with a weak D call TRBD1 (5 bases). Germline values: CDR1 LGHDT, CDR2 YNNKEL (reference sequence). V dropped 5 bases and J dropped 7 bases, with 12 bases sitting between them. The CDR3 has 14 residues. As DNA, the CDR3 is TGTGCCAGCAGCTCTCCGCAGGGCAATTCACCCCTCCACTTT. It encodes CASSSPQGNSPLHF.

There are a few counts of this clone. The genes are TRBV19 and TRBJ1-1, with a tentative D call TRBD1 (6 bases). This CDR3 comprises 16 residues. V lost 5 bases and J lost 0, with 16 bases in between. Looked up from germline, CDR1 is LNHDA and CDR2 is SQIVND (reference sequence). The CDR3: CASSFLTGTLNTEAFF. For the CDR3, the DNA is TGTGCCAGTAGTTTTCTGACAGGAACTTTGAACACTGAAGCTTTCTTT.

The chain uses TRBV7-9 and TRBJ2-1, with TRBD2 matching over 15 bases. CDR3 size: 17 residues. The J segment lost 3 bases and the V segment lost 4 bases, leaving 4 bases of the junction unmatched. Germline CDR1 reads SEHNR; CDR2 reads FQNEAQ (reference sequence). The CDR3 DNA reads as TGTGCCAGCAGCTCAAGGACTAGCGGGGGGGACTACAATGAGCAGTTCTTC. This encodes CASSSRTSGGDYNEQFF.

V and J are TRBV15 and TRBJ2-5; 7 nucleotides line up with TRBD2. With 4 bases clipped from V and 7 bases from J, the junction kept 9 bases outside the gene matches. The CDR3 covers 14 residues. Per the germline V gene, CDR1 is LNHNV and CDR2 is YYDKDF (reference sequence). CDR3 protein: CATSKQGGVRTQYF. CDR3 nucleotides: TGTGCCACCAGCAAGCAGGGAGGGGTGAGGACCCAGTACTTC. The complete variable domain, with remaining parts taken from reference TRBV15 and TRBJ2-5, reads DAMVIQNPRYQVTQFGKPVTLSCSQTLNHNVMYWYQQKSSQAPKLLFHYYDKDFNNEADTPDNFQSRRPNTSFCFLDIRSPGLGDTAMYLCATSKQGGVRTQYFGPGTRLLVL.

The CDR3 is CASGLVNSPRYGELFF. For the CDR3, the DNA is TGTGCTAGTGGTTTGGTAAACAGCCCCAGATACGGGGAGCTGTTTTTT. The J gene is TRBJ2-2, the V gene TRBV12-5; no definite D call. V was cut by 0 bases and J by 7 bases, with 15 bases left in between. Germline V gene lookup returns CDR1 LGHNT and CDR2 FRNRAP. The CDR3 loop spans 16 amino acids.

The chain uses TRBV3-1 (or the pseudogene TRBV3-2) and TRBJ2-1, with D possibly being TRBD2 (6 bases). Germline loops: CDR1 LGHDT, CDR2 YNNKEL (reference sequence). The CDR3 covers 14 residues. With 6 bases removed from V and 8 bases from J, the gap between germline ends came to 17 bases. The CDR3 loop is CASRQYGGLDEQFF. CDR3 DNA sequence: TGTGCCAGCAGACAATACGGGGGTTTGGATGAGCAGTTCTTC.

In DNA form, the CDR3 reads TGTGCCAGCAGTTCCCTATTCGGCGGAGGGGCGGATACGCAGTATTTT. Amino acid sequence: CASSSLFGGGADTQYF. The chain employs TRBV27 and TRBJ2-3, with D perhaps matching TRBD2 (6 bases). Germline assignment: CDR1 MNHEY and CDR2 SMNVEV (reference sequence). This CDR3 spans 16 amino acids. With 4 bases removed from V and 6 bases from J, the gap between germline ends came to 20 bases.

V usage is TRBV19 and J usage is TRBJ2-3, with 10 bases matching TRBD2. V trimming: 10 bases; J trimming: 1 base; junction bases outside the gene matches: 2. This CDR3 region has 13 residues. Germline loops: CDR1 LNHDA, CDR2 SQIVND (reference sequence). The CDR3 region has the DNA TGTGCCACTGGGACTAGCGGCACAGATACGCAGTATTTT. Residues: CATGTSGTDTQYF. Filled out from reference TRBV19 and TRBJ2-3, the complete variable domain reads DGGITQSPKYLFRKEGQNVTLSCEQNLNHDAMYWYRQDPGQGLRLIYYSQIVNDFQKGDIAEGYSVSREKKESFPLTVTSAQKNPTAFYLCATGTSGTDTQYFGPGTRLTVL.

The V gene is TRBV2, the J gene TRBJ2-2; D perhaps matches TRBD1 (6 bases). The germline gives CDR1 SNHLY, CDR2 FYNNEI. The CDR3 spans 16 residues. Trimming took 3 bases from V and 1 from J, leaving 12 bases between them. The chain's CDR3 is CASSEQGQKNTGELFF. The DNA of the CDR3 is TGTGCCAGCAGTGAGCAAGGACAGAAGAACACCGGGGAGCTGTTTTTT.

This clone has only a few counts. The CDR3 loop reads CASNREGNQPQHF. The CDR3 bases are TGCGCCAGTAACCGTGAAGGCAATCAGCCCCAGCATTTT. The chain is built from TRBV5-1 and TRBJ1-5, with D unresolved. In germline, CDR1 is SGHRS, CDR2 YFSETQ. V was shortened by 8 bases and J by 2 bases, with 11 bases between the two germline ends. The CDR3 sequence is 13 residues long.

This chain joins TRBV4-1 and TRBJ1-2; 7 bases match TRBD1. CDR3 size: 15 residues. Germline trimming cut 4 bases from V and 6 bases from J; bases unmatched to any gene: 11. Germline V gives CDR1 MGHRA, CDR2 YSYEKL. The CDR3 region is CASSLGRGGPDGYTF. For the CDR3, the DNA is TGCGCCAGCAGCCTAGGGCGAGGGGGCCCCGATGGCTACACCTTC.

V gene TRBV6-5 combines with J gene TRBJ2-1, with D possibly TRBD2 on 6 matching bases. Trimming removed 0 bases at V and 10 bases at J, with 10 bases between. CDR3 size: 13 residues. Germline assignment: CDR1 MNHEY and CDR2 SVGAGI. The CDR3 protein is CASSYSTRGEQFF. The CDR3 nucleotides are TGTGCCAGCAGTTACTCCACCCGGGGGGAGCAGTTCTTC.

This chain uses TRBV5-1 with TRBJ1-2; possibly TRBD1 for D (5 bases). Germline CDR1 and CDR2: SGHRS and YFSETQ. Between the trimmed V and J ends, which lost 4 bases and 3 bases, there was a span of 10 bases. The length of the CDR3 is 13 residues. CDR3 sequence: CASSPDRHYGYTF. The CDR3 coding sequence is TGCGCCAGCAGCCCCGACAGACACTATGGCTACACCTTC.

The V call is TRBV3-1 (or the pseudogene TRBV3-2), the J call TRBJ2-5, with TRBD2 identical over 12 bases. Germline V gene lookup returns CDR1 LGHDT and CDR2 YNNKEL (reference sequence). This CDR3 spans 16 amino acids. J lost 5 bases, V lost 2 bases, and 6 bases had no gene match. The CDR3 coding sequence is TGTGCCAGCAGCCAATCTAGCGGGGGGGCCGGGGAGACCCAGTACTTC. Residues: CASSQSSGGAGETQYF.

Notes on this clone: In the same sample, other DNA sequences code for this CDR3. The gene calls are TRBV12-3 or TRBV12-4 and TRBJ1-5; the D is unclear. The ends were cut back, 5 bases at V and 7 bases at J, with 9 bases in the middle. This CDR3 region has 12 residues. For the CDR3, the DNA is TGTGCCAGCAGTCCTGGTCCCCAGCCCCAGCATTTT. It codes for CASSPGPQPQHF.

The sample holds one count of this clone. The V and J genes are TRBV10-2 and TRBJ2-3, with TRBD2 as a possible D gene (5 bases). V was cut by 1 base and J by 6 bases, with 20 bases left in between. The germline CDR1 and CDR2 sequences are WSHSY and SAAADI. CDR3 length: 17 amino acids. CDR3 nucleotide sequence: TGCGCCAGCAGTGAGTTAGCCCAAGCGGCACTGGGGGATACGCAGTATTTT. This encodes CASSELAQAALGDTQYF.

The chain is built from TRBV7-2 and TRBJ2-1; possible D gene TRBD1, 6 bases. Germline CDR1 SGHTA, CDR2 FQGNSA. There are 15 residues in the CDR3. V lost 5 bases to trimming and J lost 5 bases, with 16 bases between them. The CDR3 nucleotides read TGTGCCAGCAGCCAGGGGACCTCCGCCCACAATGAGCAGTTCTTC. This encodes CASSQGTSAHNEQFF.

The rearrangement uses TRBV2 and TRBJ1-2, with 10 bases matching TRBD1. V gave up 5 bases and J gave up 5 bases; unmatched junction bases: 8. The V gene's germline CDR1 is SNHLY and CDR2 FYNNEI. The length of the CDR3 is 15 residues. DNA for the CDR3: TGTGCCAGCAGTCCAGACAGGGGGCAATGGTATGGCTACACCTTC. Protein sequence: CASSPDRGQWYGYTF.

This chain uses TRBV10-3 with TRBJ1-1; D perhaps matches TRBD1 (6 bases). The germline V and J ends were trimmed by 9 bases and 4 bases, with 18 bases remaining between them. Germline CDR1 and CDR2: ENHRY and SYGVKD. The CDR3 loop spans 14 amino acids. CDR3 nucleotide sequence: TGTGCCATTGCTAGGGGGGGGACGGTCACTGAAGCTTTCTTT. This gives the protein CAIARGGTVTEAFF.

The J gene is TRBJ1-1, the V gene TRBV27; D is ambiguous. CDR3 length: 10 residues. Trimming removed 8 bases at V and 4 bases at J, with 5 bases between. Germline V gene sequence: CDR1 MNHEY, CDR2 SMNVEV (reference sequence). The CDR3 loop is CASGGTEAFF. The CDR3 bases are TGTGCCAGCGGAGGCACTGAAGCTTTCTTT.